One sample yielded the 7 T cell receptor beta chains listed below, sequenced in a study of cytomegalovirus exposure and HLA in healthy donors. The primer mix had 60 Vbeta and 13 Jbeta primers. The table came from immunoSEQ multiplex PCR; TCRdb's copy has only in-frame clones and leaves some out. The table has approximately 170,000 clones, more than 60% seen once. Sequencing was performed on PBMCs. The receptors stem from a woman aged 40 to 55 in good health and CMV-seropositive.

The chain carries TRBV4-2 and TRBJ1-1, with D possibly being TRBD1 (5 bases). Germline V gene lookup returns CDR1 LGHNA and CDR2 YNFKEQ. V lost 0 bases to trimming and J lost 6 bases, with 14 bases between them. The CDR3 sequence is 15 residues long. The CDR3 bases are TGTGCCAGCAGCCAAGATTTCAGGGTATTTGCTGAAGCTTTCTTT. It translates to CASSQDFRVFAEAFF.

The chain is built from TRBV6-5 and TRBJ1-2; 8 nucleotides agree with TRBD1. The germline V gene has CDR1 MNHEY and CDR2 SVGAGI. V was clipped by 0 bases and J by 2 bases; unmatched bases: 2. This CDR3 has 15 amino acids. The CDR3 DNA sequence: TGTGCCAGCAGTTACTCGTGGACAGGGAACTATGGCTACACCTTC. Amino acid sequence: CASSYSWTGNYGYTF.

The V call is TRBV25-1, the J call TRBJ1-4; D gene unclear. Germline V gene data show CDR1 as MGHDK and CDR2 as SYGVNS. The length of the CDR3 is 11 residues. Trimming pared 7 bases from V and 8 bases from J, leaving 8 bases between. The CDR3 bases are TGTGCCAGCACCCCCGGGGAAAAACTGTTTTTT. It encodes CASTPGEKLFF.

The chain carries TRBV6-1 and TRBJ2-6; D ambiguous. CDR3 length: 14 amino acids. Looked up from germline, CDR1 is MNHNS and CDR2 is SASEGT. Trimming removed 9 bases from V and 0 bases from J, with 9 bases in between. CDR3 amino acids: CASSRVSGANVLTF. The CDR3 DNA follows: TGTGCCAGTTCCCGGGTCTCTGGGGCCAACGTCCTGACTTTC.

The chain uses TRBV4-1 and TRBJ2-2, with TRBD1 as a possible D gene (6 bases). CDR1 is MGHRA and CDR2 is YSYEKL in the germline V gene. The CDR3 consists of 14 residues. Between the trimmed V and J ends, which lost 3 bases and 9 bases, there was a span of 14 bases. As DNA, the CDR3 is TGCGCCAGCAGCCAGTTCGCCGGGACAAGGGAGCTGTTTTTT. This gives the protein CASSQFAGTRELFF.

This clone was picked up one time. CDR3 nucleotide sequence: TGTGCCAGCAGCTTAGCAGGGTCCGGTCAGCCCCAGCATTTT. The encoded protein is CASSLAGSGQPQHF. The chain couples TRBV11-2 to TRBJ1-5, with D perhaps TRBD1 (5 bases). Germline V gene data show CDR1 as SGHAT and CDR2 as FQNNGV. V dropped 1 base and J dropped 6 bases, with 10 bases sitting between them. CDR3 size: 14 residues.

The chain recombines TRBV18 with TRBJ2-3, with 11 positions matching TRBD2. Per germline, CDR1 KGHSH and CDR2 LQKENI. The CDR3 sequence is 14 residues long. Unmatched junction bases numbered 7, after V lost 6 bases and J lost 8 bases. The CDR3, as DNA: TGTGCCAGCTCCGTTAGCGGGGGGGCCGCTACGCAGTATTTT. Translation: CASSVSGGAATQYF.